This T cell receptor (beta chain) came from a study of PD-L1 blockade in urothelial cancer. Overall study: Patients' prior chemotherapy regimens numbered 0 to 3. The analyses of blood took place 3 weeks (second dose) and 6 weeks after treatment start.

The repertoire was sequenced with immunoSEQ multiplex PCR; TCRdb's copy has only in-frame clones and lacks some. Of some 35,000 clones listed, over 75% are singletons. V was clipped by 0 bases and J by 6 bases; unmatched bases: 7. Per germline, CDR1 ENHRY and CDR2 SYGVKD. This CDR3 spans 16 amino acids. There were between 1 and 8 samples from each patient, taken pretreatment and on-treatment. This material consisted of PBMCs, taken around atezolizumab (anti-PD-L1) treatment. The receptor comes from a man between 65 and 85 years old with urothelial cancer. V usage is TRBV10-3 and J usage is TRBJ1-5, with 8 bases matching TRBD1. The CDR3 spells CAISESVGQGRQPQHF. The CDR3 DNA is TGTGCCATCAGTGAGTCCGTAGGACAGGGTCGTCAGCCCCAGCATTTT.